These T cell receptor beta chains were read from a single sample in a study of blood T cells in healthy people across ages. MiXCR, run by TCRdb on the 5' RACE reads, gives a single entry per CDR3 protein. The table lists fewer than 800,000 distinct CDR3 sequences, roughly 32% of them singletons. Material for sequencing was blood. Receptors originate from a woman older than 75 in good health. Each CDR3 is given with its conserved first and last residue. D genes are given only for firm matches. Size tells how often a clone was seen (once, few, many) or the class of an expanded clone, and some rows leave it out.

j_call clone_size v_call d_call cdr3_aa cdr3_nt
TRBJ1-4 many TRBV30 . CAWSNPGTTNEKLFF TGTGCCTGGAGTAACCCGGGAACAACTAATGAAAAACTGTTTTTT
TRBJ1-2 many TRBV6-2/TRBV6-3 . CASSGLPGGYTF TGTGCCAGCAGCGGTCTCCCAGGCGGCTACACCTTC
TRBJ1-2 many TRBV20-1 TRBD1 CSARPLGTGDVSYTF TGCAGTGCTAGGCCCCTCGGGACAGGGGATGTGAGCTACACCTTC
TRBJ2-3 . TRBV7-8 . CASSPTRQITPDTQYF TGTGCCAGCAGCCCAACCCGGCAGATCACACCAGATACGCAGTATTTT
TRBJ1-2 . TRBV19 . CASSTVYGYTF TGTGCCAGTAGTACAGTGTATGGCTACACCTTC
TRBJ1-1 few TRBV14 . CASSQIQGLAFF TGTGCCAGCAGCCAGATCCAGGGTTTGGCTTTCTTT
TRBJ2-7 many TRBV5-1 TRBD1 CASSPPDRGWEQYF TGCGCCAGCAGCCCCCCTGACAGGGGATGGGAGCAGTACTTC
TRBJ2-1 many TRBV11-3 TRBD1 CASSSRGQGSGEQFF TGTGCCAGCAGCTCTCGGGGACAGGGGAGCGGTGAGCAGTTCTTC
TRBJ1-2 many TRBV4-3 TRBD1 CASSQELRGPYGYTF TGCGCCAGCAGCCAAGAACTCAGGGGGCCCTATGGCTACACCTTC
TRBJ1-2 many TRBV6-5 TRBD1 CASSRPAGGSSSYGYTF TGTGCCAGCAGCCGCCCGGCAGGGGGGTCATCCAGCTATGGCTACACCTTC
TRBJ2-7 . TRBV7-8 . CASSLPHLVQYF TGTGCCAGCAGCTTACCCCATTTAGTGCAGTACTTC
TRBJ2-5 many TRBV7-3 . CASSPAGGQETQYF TGTGCCAGCAGCCCCGCGGGCGGACAAGAGACCCAGTACTTC
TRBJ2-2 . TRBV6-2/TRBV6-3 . CVSTTKTLNTGELFF TGTGTCAGCACCACGAAGACTCTGAACACCGGGGAGCTGTTTTTT
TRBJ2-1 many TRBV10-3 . CATVSGTPRRDEQFF TGTGCCACCGTTTCCGGGACCCCCCGTAGGGATGAGCAGTTCTTC
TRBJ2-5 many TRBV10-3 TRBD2 CAISEPGGTQYF TGTGCCATCAGTGAGCCGGGGGGAACCCAGTACTTC
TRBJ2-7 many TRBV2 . CASSELISYEQYF TGTGCCAGCAGTGAACTCATCTCCTACGAGCAGTACTTC
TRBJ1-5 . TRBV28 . CASSYGTYSNQPQHF TGTGCCAGCAGTTATGGGACTTATAGCAATCAGCCCCAGCATTTT
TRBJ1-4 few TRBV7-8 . CASSFFRAPVAQNEKLFF TGTGCCAGCAGCTTCTTCCGGGCCCCCGTCGCCCAAAATGAAAAACTGTTTTTT
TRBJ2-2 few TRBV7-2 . CASSSGGGELFF TGTGCCAGCAGCTCTGGCGGGGGGGAGCTGTTTTTT
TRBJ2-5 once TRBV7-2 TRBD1 CASSHDRGWETQYF TGTGCCAGCAGCCACGACAGGGGCTGGGAGACCCAGTACTTC
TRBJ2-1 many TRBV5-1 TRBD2 CASSLDREGGNEQFF TGCGCCAGCAGCTTGGACCGGGAGGGGGGCAATGAGCAGTTCTTC
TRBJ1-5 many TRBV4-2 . CASSQSPRGAGNQPQHF TGTGCCAGCAGCCAATCCCCCCGAGGGGCCGGGAATCAGCCCCAGCATTTT
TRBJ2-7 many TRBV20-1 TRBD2 CSATLAGAGEQYF TGCAGTGCGACCCTAGCGGGGGCGGGGGAGCAGTACTTC
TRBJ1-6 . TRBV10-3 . CATRVRDDNSPLHF TGTGCCACCAGGGTCCGGGACGATAATTCACCCCTCCACTTT
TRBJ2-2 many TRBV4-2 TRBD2 CASSQGGGTGELFF TGTGCCAGCAGCCAAGGCGGGGGGACCGGGGAGCTGTTTTTT
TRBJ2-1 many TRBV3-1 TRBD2 CASSRRAGGPWNEQFF TGTGCCAGCAGCCGCCGGGCGGGGGGGCCCTGGAATGAGCAGTTCTTC
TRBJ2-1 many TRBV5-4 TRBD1 CASSSDRASYNEQFF TGTGCCAGCAGTTCCGACAGGGCATCCTACAATGAGCAGTTCTTC
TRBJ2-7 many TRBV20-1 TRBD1 CSALNSGTDSYEQYF TGCAGTGCGCTAAACTCCGGGACAGATTCCTACGAGCAGTACTTC
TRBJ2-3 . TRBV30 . CAWSSTDAQYF TGTGCCTGGAGTTCAACAGATGCGCAGTATTTT
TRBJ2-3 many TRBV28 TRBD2 CASSLGLAGGTSTDTQYF TGTGCCAGCAGCCTCGGACTAGCGGGGGGCACGAGCACAGATACGCAGTATTTT
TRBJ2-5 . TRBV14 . CASSFGQPQETQYF TGTGCCAGCAGCTTCGGACAGCCACAAGAGACCCAGTACTTC
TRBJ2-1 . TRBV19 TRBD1 CASSTLTGGSSYNEQFF TGTGCCAGTAGTACCCTGACAGGGGGAAGCTCCTACAATGAGCAGTTCTTC
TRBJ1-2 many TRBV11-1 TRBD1 CASSFGQGEGYGYTF TGTGCCAGCAGCTTTGGACAGGGAGAGGGCTATGGCTACACCTTC
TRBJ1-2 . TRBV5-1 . CASSPETLADYGYTF TGCGCCAGCAGCCCAGAGACCCTCGCAGACTATGGCTACACCTTC
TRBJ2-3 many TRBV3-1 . CASSQERGAEPSTDTQYF TGTGCCAGCAGCCAAGAGAGGGGGGCGGAGCCCAGCACAGATACGCAGTATTTT